This T cell receptor beta chain is from a study of regulatory T cells in long-lasting Graves disease. Findings and caveats of the study: Gene preferences differed: TRBV28, TRBJ1-2, TRBJ2-5 in persistent cases. Examination was confined to peripheral blood, excluding thyroid tissue. Those with persistent disease had in common more public clonotypes (more than 2,500) than new patients (roughly 1,000).

Arm-PCR of CDR3 regions and iRepertoire HTBI primers were the basis on which TCR beta libraries were built. MiXCR, applied by TCRdb to the multiplex PCR reads, yields one record per CDR3 protein. Among about 330,000 distinct CDR3 sequences listed, under 20% were seen once. This sample's time point: newly diagnosed GD, antithyroid drugs for less than 3 months. RNA isolated from PBMCs was used to make the TCR library. CDR3 length: 15 residues. The germline V gene encodes CDR1 SGHTA and CDR2 FQGTGA. V was pared by 8 bases and J by 0 bases, with 13 bases between. In this sample, this clonotype turned up many times. The antigen is undetermined. This sample was shared with a second study, whose subject was T cells in Graves' hyperthyroidism and ophthalmopathy. That paper notes: Graves' hyperthyroidism was deemed stable given no ophthalmopathy progression within 18 months.

Sequenced material: peripheral blood mononuclear cells (PBMCs), taken at new diagnosis, from a patient treated with antithyroid drugs. The TCR sequence derives from a woman under 30 with Graves disease. The V gene is TRBV7-3, the J gene TRBJ2-2; no firm D call. CDR3 DNA: TGTGCCAGCGGAGCCGAACACGCGAACACCGGGGAGCTGTTTTTT. This translates into CASGAEHANTGELFF.